The 7 T cell receptor beta chains presented below share a single source sample, sequenced in a study of blood T cells in healthy people across ages. Primed by a sample-barcoded 5' primer and a J-beta primer mix, a second PCR proceeded for about 6 to 12 cycles. MiXCR, run by TCRdb on the 5' RACE reads, gives a single entry per CDR3 protein. This table holds about 560,000 distinct CDR3 sequences, 25% to 35% found once. This sample also belongs to another study, concerning T cells of mothers and their children.

Sequenced input: blood. The receptors come from a boy aged 2 to 10 in good health.

Only a few counts were recorded for this clonotype. The gene calls are TRBV4-1 and TRBJ1-4; 11 nucleotides line up with TRBD1. The germline V gene has CDR1 MGHRA and CDR2 YSYEKL. CDR3 length equals 19 residues. V dropped 0 bases and J dropped 7; count of bases not matched to a gene: 13. DNA for the CDR3: TGCGCCAGCAGCCAAGATTCGGACCGTTTCGGGACAGGGGGTGAAAAACTGTTTTTT. Amino acid sequence: CASSQDSDRFGTGGEKLFF.

This clonotype was found a few times. The gene calls are TRBV10-3 and TRBJ1-1, with no clear D. CDR1 ENHRY and CDR2 SYGVKD come from the germline V gene. This CDR3 spans 14 amino acids. The V end was cut by 4 bases, the J end by 1 base, with 10 bases between. CDR3 in amino acids: CAISVQPRNTEAFF. The CDR3 DNA follows: TGTGCCATCAGTGTTCAGCCCAGGAACACTGAAGCTTTCTTT.

This chain's CDR3 is CASSARNTEAFF. The CDR3 coding sequence is TGTGCCAGCAGTGCCCGGAACACTGAAGCTTTCTTT. The chain uses TRBV12-3 or TRBV12-4 and TRBJ1-1; no firm D call. The V gene lost 5 bases and the J gene lost 1 base, with 5 bases spanning the gap. The CDR3 covers 12 residues.

In this sample, this clonotype turned up a few times. This rearrangement joins TRBV7-6 to TRBJ2-5; TRBD2 aligns across 11 bases. Germline V gene lookup returns CDR1 SGHVS and CDR2 FNYEAQ. The CDR3 runs 14 residues. J was trimmed by 0 bases and V by 8 bases; bases with no gene match: 2. The chain's CDR3 is CASGTSGYQETQYF. CDR3 sequence (DNA): TGTGCCAGCGGGACTAGCGGATACCAAGAGACCCAGTACTTC.

The chain is built from TRBV10-3 and TRBJ2-1; D is undetermined. The CDR3 spans 14 residues. Per germline, CDR1 ENHRY and CDR2 SYGVKD. V was clipped by 0 bases and J by 8 bases, with 11 bases between them. CDR3 coding DNA: TGTGCCATCAGTGAGTCTTGGCAGATGTATGAGCAGTTCTTC. As protein: CAISESWQMYEQFF.

There are many counts of this clonotype. The chain uses TRBV2 and TRBJ2-7, with D hard to call. Between the trimmed V and J ends, which lost 7 bases and 3 bases, there was a span of 10 bases. The V gene's germline CDR1 is SNHLY and CDR2 FYNNEI. The CDR3 is made up of 12 amino acids. In DNA form, the CDR3 reads TGTGCCAGCACCCCGGGCAGCTACGAGCAGTACTTC. Protein product: CASTPGSYEQYF.

This clonotype was recorded a few times. The chain has TRBV6-5 and TRBJ1-2, with a possible D match to TRBD1 (5 bases). V lost 2 bases and J lost 0, with 7 bases in between. Germline V lookup: CDR1 MNHEY, CDR2 SVGAGI. The CDR3 is 14 amino acids. In DNA, the CDR3 is TGTGCCAGCAGTTACAGGGGATCTAACTATGGCTACACCTTC. It is translated as CASSYRGSNYGYTF.